The source of this T cell receptor (beta chain) is a study of blood T cell repertoires in COVID-19. Study overall: Samples of COVID-19 (acute and convalescent) were obtained from the United States, Italy and Spain. Sample material is recorded as cDNA or gDNA derived from T cells, B-cell-depleted T cells, or PBMCs.

CDR3 length: 15 residues. V dropped 3 bases and J dropped 0 bases, with 9 bases sitting between them. Germline loops: CDR1 SGHTA, CDR2 FQGNSA. Authors' analysis steps: For nucleated cells, counts were estimated from reference gene primer amplification. The repertoire was sequenced with immunoSEQ multiplex PCR; TCRdb's copy has only in-frame clones and lacks some. The V and J calls and clone size come from that table; D and trimming were worked out from the DNA. The sample carries 75,000 or so clones, over 80% recorded once. V is TRBV7-2 and J is TRBJ2-4; weak D call: TRBD2 (5 bases). Material: peripheral blood. This receptor was taken from a man in his forties or fifties with acute or convalescent COVID-19. The CDR3 DNA sequence: TGTGCCAGCAGCTTGGGCGGGTTAGCCAAAAACATTCAGTACTTC. It translates to CASSLGGLAKNIQYF. Together with reference TRBV7-2 and TRBJ2-4, the CDR3 gives the full variable domain: GAGVSQSPSNKVTEKGKDVELRCDPISGHTALYWYRQSLGQGLEFLIYFQGNSAPDKSGLPSDRFSAERTGGSVSTLTIQRTQQEDSAVYLCASSLGGLAKNIQYFGAGTRLSVL.